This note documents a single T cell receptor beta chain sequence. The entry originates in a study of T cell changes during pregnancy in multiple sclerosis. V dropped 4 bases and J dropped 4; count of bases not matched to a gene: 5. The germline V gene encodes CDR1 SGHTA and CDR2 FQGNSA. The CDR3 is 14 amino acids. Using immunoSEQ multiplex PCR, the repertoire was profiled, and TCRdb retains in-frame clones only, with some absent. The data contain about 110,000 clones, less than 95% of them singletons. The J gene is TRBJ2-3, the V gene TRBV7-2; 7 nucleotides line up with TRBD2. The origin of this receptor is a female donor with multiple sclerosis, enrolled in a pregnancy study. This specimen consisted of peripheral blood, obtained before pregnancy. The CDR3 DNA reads TGTGCCAGCAGCTGGGACGGGGGGTCAGATACGCAGTATTTT. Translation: CASSWDGGSDTQYF. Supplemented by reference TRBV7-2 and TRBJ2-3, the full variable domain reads GAGVSQSPSNKVTEKGKDVELRCDPISGHTALYWYRQSLGQGLEFLIYFQGNSAPDKSGLPSDRFSAERTGGSVSTLTIQRTQQEDSAVYLCASSWDGGSDTQYFGPGTRLTVL.